The entry below describes one T cell receptor beta chain. Reprocessing the 5' RACE reads, TCRdb reports a single entry for every CDR3 protein and omits DNA. In all, the sample yields about 160,000 distinct CDR3 sequences. The data stem from a study of monozygotic twins with inflammatory bowel disease. There are 17 residues in the CDR3. The germline V gene encodes CDR1 SGHNT and CDR2 YYREEE (reference sequence). The clonotype comes from a human donor with ulcerative colitis or Crohn's disease, or a healthy co-twin of an affected twin (not recorded which). Sequenced sample: blood. The chain couples TRBV5-4 to TRBJ2-2; the TRBD1 assignment by TCRdb is unverifiable without DNA. CDR3 sequence: CASSLEGGRLNTGELFF. The whole variable domain, remainder taken from reference TRBV5-4 and TRBJ2-2, is ETGVTQSPTHLIKTRGQQVTLRCSSQSGHNTVSWYQQALGQGPQFIFQYYREEENGRGNFPPRFSGLQFPNYSSELNVNALELDDSALYLCASSLEGGRLNTGELFFGEGSRLTVL.